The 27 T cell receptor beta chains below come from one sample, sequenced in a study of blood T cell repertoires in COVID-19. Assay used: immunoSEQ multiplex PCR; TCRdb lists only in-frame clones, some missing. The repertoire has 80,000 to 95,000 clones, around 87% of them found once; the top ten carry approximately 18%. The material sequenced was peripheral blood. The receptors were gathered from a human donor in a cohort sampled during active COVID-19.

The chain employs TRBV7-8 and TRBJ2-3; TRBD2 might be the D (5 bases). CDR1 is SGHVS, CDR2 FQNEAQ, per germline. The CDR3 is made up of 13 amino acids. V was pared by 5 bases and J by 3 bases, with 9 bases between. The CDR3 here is CASSLGGTDTQYF. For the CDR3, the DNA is TGTGCCAGCAGCCTCGGAGGTACAGATACGCAGTATTTT. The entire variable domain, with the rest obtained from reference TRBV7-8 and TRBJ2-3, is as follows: GAGVSQSPRYKVAKRGQDVALRCDPISGHVSLFWYQQALGQGPEFLTYFQNEAQLDKSGLPSDRFFAERPEGSVSTLKIQRTQQEDSAVYLCASSLGGTDTQYFGPGTRLTVL.

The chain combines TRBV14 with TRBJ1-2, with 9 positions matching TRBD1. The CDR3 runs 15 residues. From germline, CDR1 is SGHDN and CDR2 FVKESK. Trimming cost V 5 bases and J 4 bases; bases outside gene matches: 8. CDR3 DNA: TGTGCCAGCAGCAAAGGGACAGGGAGCAGCTATGGCTACACCTTC. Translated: CASSKGTGSSYGYTF.

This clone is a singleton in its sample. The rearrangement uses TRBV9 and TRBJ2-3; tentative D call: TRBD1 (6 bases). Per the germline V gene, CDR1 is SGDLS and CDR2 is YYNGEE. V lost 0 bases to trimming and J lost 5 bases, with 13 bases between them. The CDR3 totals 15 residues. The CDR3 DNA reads TGTGCCAGCAGCGTAGGGGGGCCATGGGGAGATACGCAGTATTTT. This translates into CASSVGGPWGDTQYF.

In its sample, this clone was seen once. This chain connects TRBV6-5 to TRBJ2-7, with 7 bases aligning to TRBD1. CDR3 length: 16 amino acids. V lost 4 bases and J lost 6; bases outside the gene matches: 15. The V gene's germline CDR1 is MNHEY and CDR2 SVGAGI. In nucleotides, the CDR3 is TGTGCCAGCAGTTTCTTTAGACAGGGTTATCCGGGCGAGCAGTACTTC. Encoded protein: CASSFFRQGYPGEQYF.

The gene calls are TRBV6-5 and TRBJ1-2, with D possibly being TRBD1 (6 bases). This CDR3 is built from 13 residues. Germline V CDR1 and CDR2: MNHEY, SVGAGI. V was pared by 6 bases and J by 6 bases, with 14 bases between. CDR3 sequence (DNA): TGTGCCAGCAGACAAACAGGGAAGAATGGCTACACCTTC. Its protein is CASRQTGKNGYTF.

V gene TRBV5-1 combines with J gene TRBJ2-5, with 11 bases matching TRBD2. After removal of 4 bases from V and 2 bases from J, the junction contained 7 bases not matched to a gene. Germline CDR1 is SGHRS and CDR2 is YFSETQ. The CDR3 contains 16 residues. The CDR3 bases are TGCGCCAGCAGCCTCAGACTAGCGGGGCGACAAGAGACCCAGTACTTC. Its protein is CASSLRLAGRQETQYF.

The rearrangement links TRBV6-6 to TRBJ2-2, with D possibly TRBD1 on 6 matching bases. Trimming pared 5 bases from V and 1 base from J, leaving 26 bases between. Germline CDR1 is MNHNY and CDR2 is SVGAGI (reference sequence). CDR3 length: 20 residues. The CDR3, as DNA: TGTGCCAGCAGTCCGGTTGGGGGCCGACCGCGATTTCAGAACACCGGGGAGCTGTTTTTT. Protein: CASSPVGGRPRFQNTGELFF.

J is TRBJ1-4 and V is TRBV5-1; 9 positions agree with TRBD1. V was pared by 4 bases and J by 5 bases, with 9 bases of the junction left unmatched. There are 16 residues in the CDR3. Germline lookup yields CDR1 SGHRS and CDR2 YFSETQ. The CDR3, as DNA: TGCGCCAGCAGCCGCTTATCCGGGACAGGGAATGAAAAACTGTTTTTT. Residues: CASSRLSGTGNEKLFF.

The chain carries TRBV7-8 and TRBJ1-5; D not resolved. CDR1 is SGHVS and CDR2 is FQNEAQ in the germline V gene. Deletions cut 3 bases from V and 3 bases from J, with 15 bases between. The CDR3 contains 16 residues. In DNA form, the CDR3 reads TGTGCCAGCAGCTTCAACCCGGCAGCGGACAATCAGCCCCAGCATTTT. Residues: CASSFNPAADNQPQHF.

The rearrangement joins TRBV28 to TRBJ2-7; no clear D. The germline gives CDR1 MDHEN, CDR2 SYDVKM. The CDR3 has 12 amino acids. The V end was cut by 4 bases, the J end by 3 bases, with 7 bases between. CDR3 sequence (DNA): TGTGCCAGCAGTTCAAACGGCTACGAGCAGTACTTC. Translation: CASSSNGYEQYF.

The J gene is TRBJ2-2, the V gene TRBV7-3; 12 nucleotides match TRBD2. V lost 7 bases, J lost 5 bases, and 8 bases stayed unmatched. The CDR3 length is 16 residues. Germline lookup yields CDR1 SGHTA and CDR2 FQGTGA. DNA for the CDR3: TGTGCCAGCACCCCTAGCGGGGGGGCGGGGACCGGGGAGCTGTTTTTT. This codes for CASTPSGGAGTGELFF.

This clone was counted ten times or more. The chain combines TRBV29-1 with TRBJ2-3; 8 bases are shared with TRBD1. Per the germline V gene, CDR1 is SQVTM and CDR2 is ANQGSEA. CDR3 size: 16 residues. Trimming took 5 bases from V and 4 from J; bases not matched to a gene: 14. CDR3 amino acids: CSVLGRGTGYADTQYF. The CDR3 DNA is TGCAGCGTTCTTGGTCGCGGGACAGGATATGCAGATACGCAGTATTTT.

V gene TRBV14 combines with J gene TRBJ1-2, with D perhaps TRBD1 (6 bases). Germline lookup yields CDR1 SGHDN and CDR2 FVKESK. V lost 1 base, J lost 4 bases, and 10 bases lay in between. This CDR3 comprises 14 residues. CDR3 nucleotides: TGTGCCAGCAGCCAAGTTACAGGGAGCTATGGCTACACCTTC. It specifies CASSQVTGSYGYTF.

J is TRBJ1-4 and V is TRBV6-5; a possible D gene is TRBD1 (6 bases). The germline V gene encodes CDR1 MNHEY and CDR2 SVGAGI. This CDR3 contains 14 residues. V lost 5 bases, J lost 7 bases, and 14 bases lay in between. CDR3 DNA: TGTGCCAGCAGTCCGCGGGGGGGGCGTGAAAAACTGTTTTTT. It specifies CASSPRGGREKLFF.

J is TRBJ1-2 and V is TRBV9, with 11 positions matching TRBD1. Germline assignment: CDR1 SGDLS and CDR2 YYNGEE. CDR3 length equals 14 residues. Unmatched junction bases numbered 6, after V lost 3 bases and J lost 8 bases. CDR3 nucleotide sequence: TGTGCCAGCAGCGCGCTGGGACAGGGGGGAGGCTACACCTTC. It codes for CASSALGQGGGYTF.

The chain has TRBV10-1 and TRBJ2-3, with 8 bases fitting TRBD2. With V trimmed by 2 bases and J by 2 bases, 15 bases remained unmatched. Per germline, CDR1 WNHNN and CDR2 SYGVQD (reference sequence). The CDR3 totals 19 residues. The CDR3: CASSEPEKLAGLYTDTQYF. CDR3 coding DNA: TGCGCCAGCAGTGAGCCAGAAAAATTAGCGGGGCTCTACACAGATACGCAGTATTTT.

The CDR3 protein is CASSLGSGQGQETQYF. The CDR3 nucleotides read TGTGCCAGCAGCTTGGGCTCGGGACAGGGCCAAGAGACCCAGTACTTC. The chain recombines TRBV5-8 with TRBJ2-5, with TRBD1 matching 9 bases. Germline assignment: CDR1 SGHTS and CDR2 YDEGEE. The V segment lost 0 bases and the J segment 1 base; nucleotides outside the gene matches: 4. This CDR3 region has 16 residues.

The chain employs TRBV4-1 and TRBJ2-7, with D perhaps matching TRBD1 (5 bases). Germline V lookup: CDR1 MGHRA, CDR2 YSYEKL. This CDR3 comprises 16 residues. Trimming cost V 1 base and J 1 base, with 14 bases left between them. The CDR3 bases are TGCGCCAGCAGCCAAGGGGAACGGACACTTTCCTACGAGCAGTACTTC. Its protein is CASSQGERTLSYEQYF.

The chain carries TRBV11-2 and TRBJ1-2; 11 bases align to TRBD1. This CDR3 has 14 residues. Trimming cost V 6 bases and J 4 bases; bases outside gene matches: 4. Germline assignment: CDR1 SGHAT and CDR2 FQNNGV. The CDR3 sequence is CASRSGTGGYGYTF. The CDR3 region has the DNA TGTGCCAGCAGGTCCGGGACAGGGGGCTATGGCTACACCTTC.

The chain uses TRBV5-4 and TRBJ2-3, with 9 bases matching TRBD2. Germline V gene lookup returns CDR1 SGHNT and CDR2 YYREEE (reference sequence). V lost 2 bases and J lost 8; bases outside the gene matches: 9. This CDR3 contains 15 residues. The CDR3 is CASSFEAGGLGTQYF. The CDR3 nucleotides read TGTGCCAGCAGCTTCGAGGCGGGGGGGCTTGGTACGCAGTATTTT.

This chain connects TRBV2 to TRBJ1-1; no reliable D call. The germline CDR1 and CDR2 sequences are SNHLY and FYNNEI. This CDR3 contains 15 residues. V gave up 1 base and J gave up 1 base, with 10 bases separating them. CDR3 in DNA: TGTGCCAGCAGTGAAGTGGCAGGCCGGAACACTGAAGCTTTCTTT. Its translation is CASSEVAGRNTEAFF.

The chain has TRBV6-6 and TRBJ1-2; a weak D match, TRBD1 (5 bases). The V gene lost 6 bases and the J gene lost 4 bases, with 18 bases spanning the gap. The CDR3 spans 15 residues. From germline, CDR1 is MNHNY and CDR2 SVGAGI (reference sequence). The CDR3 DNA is TGTGCCAGCAGGCCTAACGAAAGGGGACTCTATGGCTACACCTTC. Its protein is CASRPNERGLYGYTF.

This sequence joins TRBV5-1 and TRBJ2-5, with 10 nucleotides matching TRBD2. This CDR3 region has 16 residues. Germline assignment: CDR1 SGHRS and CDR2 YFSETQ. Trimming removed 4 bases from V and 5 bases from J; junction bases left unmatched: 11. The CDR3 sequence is CASSLSSGGAGETQYF. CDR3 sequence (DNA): TGCGCCAGCAGCCTATCCAGCGGGGGGGCTGGGGAGACCCAGTACTTC.

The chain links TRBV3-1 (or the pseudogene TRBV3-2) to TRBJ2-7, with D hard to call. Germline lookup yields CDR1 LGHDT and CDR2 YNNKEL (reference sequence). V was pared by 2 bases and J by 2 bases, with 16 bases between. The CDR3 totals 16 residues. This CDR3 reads CASSQKTSLSPYEQYF. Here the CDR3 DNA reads TGTGCCAGCAGCCAAAAGACATCTCTCTCCCCCTACGAGCAGTACTTC.

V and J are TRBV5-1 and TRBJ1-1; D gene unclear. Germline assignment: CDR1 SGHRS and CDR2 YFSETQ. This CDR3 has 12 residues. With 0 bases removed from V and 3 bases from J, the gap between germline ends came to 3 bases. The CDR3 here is CASSLGDTEAFF. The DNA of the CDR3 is TGCGCCAGCAGCTTGGGCGACACTGAAGCTTTCTTT. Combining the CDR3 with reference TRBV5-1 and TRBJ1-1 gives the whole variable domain KAGVTQTPRYLIKTRGQQVTLSCSPISGHRSVSWYQQTPGQGLQFLFEYFSETQRNKGNFPGRFSGRQFSNSRSEMNVSTLELGDSALYLCASSLGDTEAFFGQGTRLTVV.

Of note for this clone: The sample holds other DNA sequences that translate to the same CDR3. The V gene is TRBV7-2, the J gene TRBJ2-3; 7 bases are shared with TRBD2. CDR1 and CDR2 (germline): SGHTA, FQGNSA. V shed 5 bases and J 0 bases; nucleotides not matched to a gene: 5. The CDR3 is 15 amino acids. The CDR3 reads CASSPWTSSTDTQYF. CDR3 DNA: TGTGCCAGCAGCCCTTGGACTAGTAGCACAGATACGCAGTATTTT.

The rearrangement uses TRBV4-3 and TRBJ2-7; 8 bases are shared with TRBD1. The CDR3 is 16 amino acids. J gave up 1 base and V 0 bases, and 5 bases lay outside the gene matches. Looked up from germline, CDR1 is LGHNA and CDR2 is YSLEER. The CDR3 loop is CASSQEAGTGSYEQYF. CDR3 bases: TGCGCCAGCAGCCAAGAAGCCGGGACAGGTTCCTACGAGCAGTACTTC.